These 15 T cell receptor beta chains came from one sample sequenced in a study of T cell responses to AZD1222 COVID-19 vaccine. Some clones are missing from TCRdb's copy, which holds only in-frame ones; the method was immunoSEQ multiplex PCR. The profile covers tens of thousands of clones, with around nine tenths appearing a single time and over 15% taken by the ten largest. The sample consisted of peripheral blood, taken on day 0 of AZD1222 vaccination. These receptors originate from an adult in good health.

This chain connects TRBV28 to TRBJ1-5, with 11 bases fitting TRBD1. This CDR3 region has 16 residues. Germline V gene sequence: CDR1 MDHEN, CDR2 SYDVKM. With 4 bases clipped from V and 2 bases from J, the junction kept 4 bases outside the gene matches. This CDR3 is CASSSPGQGGNQPQHF. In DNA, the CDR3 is TGTGCCAGCAGTTCGCCGGGACAGGGGGGCAATCAGCCCCAGCATTTT. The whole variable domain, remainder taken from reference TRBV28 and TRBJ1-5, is DVKVTQSSRYLVKRTGEKVFLECVQDMDHENMFWYRQDPGLGLRLIYFSYDVKMKEKGDIPEGYSVSREKKERFSLILESASTNQTSMYLCASSSPGQGGNQPQHFGDGTRLSIL.

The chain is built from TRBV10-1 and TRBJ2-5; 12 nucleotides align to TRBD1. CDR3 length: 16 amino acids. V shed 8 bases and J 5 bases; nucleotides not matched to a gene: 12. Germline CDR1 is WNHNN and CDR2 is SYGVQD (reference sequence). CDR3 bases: TGCGCCAGCGGGGAGCCGGGACAGGGGGCGGGGGAGACCCAGTACTTC. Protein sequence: CASGEPGQGAGETQYF.

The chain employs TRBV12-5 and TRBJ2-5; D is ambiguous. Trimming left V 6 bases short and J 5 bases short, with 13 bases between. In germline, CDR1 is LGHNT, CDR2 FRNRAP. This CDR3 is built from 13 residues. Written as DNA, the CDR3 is TGTGCTAGTGGGAATGGACCCATCGAGACCCAGTACTTC. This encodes CASGNGPIETQYF.

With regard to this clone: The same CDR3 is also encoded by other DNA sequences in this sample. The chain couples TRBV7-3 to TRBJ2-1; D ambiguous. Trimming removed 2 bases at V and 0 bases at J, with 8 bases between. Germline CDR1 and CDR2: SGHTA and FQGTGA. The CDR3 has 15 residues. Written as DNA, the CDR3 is TGTGCCAGCAGCTTACGCGGCAGCTCCTACAATGAGCAGTTCTTC. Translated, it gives CASSLRGSSYNEQFF.

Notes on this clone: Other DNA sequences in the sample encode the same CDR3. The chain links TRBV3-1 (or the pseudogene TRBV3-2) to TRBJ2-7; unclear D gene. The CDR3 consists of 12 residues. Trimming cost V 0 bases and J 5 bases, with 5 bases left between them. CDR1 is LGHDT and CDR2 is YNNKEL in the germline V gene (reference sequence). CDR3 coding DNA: TGTGCCAGCAGCCAAGATCCCGACGAGCAGTACTTC. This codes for CASSQDPDEQYF.

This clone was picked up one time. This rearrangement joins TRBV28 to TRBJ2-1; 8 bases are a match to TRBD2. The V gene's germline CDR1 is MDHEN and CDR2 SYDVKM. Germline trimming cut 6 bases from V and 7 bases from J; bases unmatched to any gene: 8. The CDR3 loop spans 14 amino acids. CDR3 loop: CASRLADRVNEQFF. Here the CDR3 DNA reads TGTGCCAGCAGACTAGCGGATCGGGTAAATGAGCAGTTCTTC.

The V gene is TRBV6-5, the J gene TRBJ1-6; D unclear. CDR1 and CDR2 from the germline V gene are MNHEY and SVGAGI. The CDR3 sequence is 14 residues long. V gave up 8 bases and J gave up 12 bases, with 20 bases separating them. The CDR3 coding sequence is TGTGCCAGCGACTCCGCCCCGGTCGTCAGACCCCTCCACTTT. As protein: CASDSAPVVRPLHF.

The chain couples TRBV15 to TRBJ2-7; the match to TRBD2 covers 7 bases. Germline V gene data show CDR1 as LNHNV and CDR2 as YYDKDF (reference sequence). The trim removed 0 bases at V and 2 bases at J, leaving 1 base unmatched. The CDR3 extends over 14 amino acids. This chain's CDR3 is CATSRDRGAYEQYF. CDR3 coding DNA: TGTGCCACCAGCAGAGATCGGGGGGCCTACGAGCAGTACTTC.

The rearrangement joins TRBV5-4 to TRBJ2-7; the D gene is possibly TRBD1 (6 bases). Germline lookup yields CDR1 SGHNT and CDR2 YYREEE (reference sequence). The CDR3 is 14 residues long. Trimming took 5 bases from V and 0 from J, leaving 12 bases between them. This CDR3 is CASRGWGHSYEQYF. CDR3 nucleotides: TGTGCCAGCAGGGGGTGGGGGCACTCCTACGAGCAGTACTTC.

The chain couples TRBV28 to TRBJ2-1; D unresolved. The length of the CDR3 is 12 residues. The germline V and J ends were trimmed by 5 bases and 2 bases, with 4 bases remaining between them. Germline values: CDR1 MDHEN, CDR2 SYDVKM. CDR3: CASSIAYNEQFF. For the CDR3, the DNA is TGTGCCAGCAGTATTGCCTACAATGAGCAGTTCTTC.

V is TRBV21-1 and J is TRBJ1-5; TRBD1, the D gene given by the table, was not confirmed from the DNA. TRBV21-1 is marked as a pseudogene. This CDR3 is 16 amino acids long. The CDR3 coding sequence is TGTGCCAGCAGCCAAAGAAGCAGGGCGTCTGATCAGCCCCAGCATTTT. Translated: CASSQRSRASDQPQHF.

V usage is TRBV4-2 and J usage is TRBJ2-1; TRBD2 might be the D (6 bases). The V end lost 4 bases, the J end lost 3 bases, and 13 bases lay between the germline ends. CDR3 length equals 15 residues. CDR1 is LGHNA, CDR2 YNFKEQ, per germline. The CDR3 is CASSPPQTSYNEQFF. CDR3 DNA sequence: TGTGCCAGCAGCCCGCCCCAGACTAGCTACAATGAGCAGTTCTTC.

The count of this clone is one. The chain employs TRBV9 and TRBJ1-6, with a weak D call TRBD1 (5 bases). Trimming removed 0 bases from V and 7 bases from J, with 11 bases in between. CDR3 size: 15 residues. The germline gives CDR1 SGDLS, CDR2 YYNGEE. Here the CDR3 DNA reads TGTGCCAGCAGCGTAGAGCTCAGGGCGAATTCACCCCTCCACTTT. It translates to CASSVELRANSPLHF.

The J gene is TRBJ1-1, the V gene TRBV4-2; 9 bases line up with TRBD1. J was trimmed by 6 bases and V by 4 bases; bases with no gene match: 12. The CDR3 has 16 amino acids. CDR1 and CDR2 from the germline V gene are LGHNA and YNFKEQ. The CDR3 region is CASSPTLAGQGPEAFF. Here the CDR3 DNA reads TGTGCCAGCAGCCCCACCCTTGCGGGACAGGGCCCTGAAGCTTTCTTT.

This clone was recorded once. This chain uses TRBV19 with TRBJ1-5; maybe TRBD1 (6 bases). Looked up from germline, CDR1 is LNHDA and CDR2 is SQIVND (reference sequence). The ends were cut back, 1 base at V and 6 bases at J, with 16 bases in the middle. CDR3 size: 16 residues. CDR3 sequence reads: CASSIGGGRGIQPQHF. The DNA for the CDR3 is TGTGCCAGTAGTATAGGGGGGGGCCGCGGCATTCAGCCCCAGCATTTT.